A selection of T cell receptor beta chains follows, all from one sample in a study of blood T cell repertoires in COVID-19. Using immunoSEQ multiplex PCR, the repertoire was profiled, and TCRdb retains in-frame clones only, with some absent. The repertoire holds more than 80,000 clones, roughly 83% seen once, with approximately 31% in the top ten. The sequenced sample consisted of peripheral blood. The receptor set was obtained from an elderly woman with active or convalescent COVID-19. Both conserved end residues are trimmed from each CDR3.

J: TRBJ2-2; V: TRBV11-2; CDR3: ATTSGVNTGELF
J: TRBJ1-1; V: TRBV27; CDR3: ASSVTGVTTEAF
J: TRBJ2-1; V: TRBV19; CDR3: ASSSSGQGLSYNEQF
J: TRBJ2-7; V: TRBV5-6; CDR3: ASSPTSGSGDYEQY
J: TRBJ2-6; V: TRBV6-6; CDR3: ASSGRGLGANVLT
J: TRBJ1-1; V: TRBV3-1/TRBV3-2; CDR3: ASSQLRTGSTAF
J: TRBJ2-7; V: TRBV28; CDR3: ASSLQQAGYEQY
J: TRBJ2-3; V: TRBV19; CDR3: ASSITTSGADTQY
J: TRBJ1-2; V: TRBV5-4; CDR3: ASSLAGLDRVNYGYT
J: TRBJ1-1; V: TRBV2; CDR3: ASSKGENTEAF
J: TRBJ2-7; V: TRBV2; CDR3: ASTNGLAGPREQY